These 13 T cell receptor beta chains were sequenced from one sample in a study of metastatic and nonmetastatic thyroid tumors. Via MiXCR, TCRdb re-called the PCR reads. The sample has tens of thousands of clones, 24% seen once. Patients were all untreated before their thyroid surgery. The sequencing input was blood. These receptors originate from a male donor with papillary thyroid cancer or a benign thyroid nodule (not recorded which). Some clones in this sample may be carry-over from other donors' samples.

CDR3 nucleotide sequence: TGCGCCAGCAGCTCAGGACAGGGCGAAGCTTTCTTT. This translates into CASSSGQGEAFF. The chain carries TRBV5-1 and TRBJ1-1; 8 bases line up with TRBD1. The CDR3 has 12 residues. Germline-derived CDR1 and CDR2 are SGHRS and YFSETQ. V shed 3 bases and J 8 bases; nucleotides not matched to a gene: 3.

At least ten counts were recorded for this clone. CDR3 sequence reads: CASSTPLRSYNEQFF. CDR3 nucleotide sequence: TGTGCCAGCAGCACCCCCCTCCGTTCCTACAATGAGCAGTTCTTC. The chain employs TRBV7-8 and TRBJ2-1; no clear D. V was shortened by 5 bases and J by 1 base, with 12 bases between the two germline ends. The CDR3 contains 15 residues. From germline, CDR1 is SGHVS and CDR2 FQNEAQ.

The chain links TRBV5-1 to TRBJ2-2; 11 bases agree with TRBD2. This CDR3 is built from 17 residues. Germline-derived CDR1 and CDR2 are SGHRS and YFSETQ. After removal of 0 bases from V and 4 bases from J, the junction contained 5 bases not matched to a gene. The CDR3 reads CASSLADSGRATGELFF. The CDR3, as DNA: TGCGCCAGCAGCTTGGCAGATAGCGGGAGGGCCACCGGGGAGCTGTTTTTT.

The chain carries TRBV5-1 and TRBJ1-4; 8 nucleotides align to TRBD1. The trim removed 2 bases at V and 7 bases at J, leaving 10 bases unmatched. The CDR3 contains 16 residues. Germline-derived CDR1 and CDR2 are SGHRS and YFSETQ. The CDR3 bases are TGCGCCAGCAGCTTAGGGCAGGGGGCAGGTCGTGAAAAACTGTTTTTT. Encoded protein: CASSLGQGAGREKLFF.

This clone was seen many times. V gene TRBV18 combines with J gene TRBJ2-2; either TRBD1 or TRBD2 may supply D (5 bases each). The CDR3 runs 17 residues. The V gene's germline CDR1 is KGHSH and CDR2 LQKENI. V gave up 4 bases and J gave up 1 base, with 16 bases separating them. CDR3 residues: CASSRSMGRRNTGELFF. The CDR3 coding sequence is TGTGCCAGCTCACGGTCGATGGGACGGCGGAACACCGGGGAGCTGTTTTTT.

The table lists this clone with many counts. The chain combines TRBV7-8 with TRBJ2-6, with D unclear. The CDR3 has 14 amino acids. From germline, CDR1 is SGHVS and CDR2 FQNEAQ. The germline V and J ends were trimmed by 0 bases and 0 bases, with 0 bases remaining between them. CDR3 sequence: CASSLASGANVLTF. The CDR3, as DNA: TGTGCCAGCAGCTTAGCCTCTGGGGCCAACGTCCTGACTTTC.

The genes are TRBV5-1 and TRBJ1-2, with unresolved D. V was trimmed by 0 bases and J by 6 bases, leaving 12 bases between them. This CDR3 has 14 amino acids. The germline V gene has CDR1 SGHRS and CDR2 YFSETQ. CDR3 nucleotides: TGCGCCAGCAGCTTGGTGTCAGTGGGGAATGGCTACACCTTC. This sequence encodes CASSLVSVGNGYTF. The whole variable domain, remainder taken from reference TRBV5-1 and TRBJ1-2, is KAGVTQTPRYLIKTRGQQVTLSCSPISGHRSVSWYQQTPGQGLQFLFEYFSETQRNKGNFPGRFSGRQFSNSRSEMNVSTLELGDSALYLCASSLVSVGNGYTFGSGTRLTVV.

This clone was seen more than once but under ten times. A read error is possible here, since a much larger clone lies one base away. The chain carries TRBV5-6 and TRBJ2-7, with D perhaps being TRBD1 or TRBD2 (5 bases each). Trimming left V 9 bases short and J 2 bases short, with 18 bases between. Germline V gives CDR1 SGHDT, CDR2 YYEEEE. The CDR3 is 14 residues long. The CDR3 spells CANRPMGTPYEQYF. CDR3 DNA sequence: TGTGCCAACCGTCCCATGGGGACCCCCTACGAGCAGTACTTC.

The rearrangement joins TRBV6-1 to TRBJ2-1; the D is unclear. With 4 bases removed from V and 4 bases from J, the gap between germline ends came to 14 bases. Germline-derived CDR1 and CDR2 are MNHNS and SASEGT. The length of the CDR3 is 15 residues. The DNA for the CDR3 is TGTGCCAGCAGTGCCCTCCAGTGGATGTACAATGAGCAGTTCTTC. Amino acid sequence: CASSALQWMYNEQFF.

The rearrangement uses TRBV19 and TRBJ2-7; D is unresolved. In germline, CDR1 is LNHDA, CDR2 SQIVND (reference sequence). The CDR3 spans 12 residues. With 5 bases removed from V and 4 bases from J, the gap between germline ends came to 9 bases. The CDR3 region has the DNA TGTGCCAGTAGTCAAACACAATACGAGCAGTACTTC. Protein sequence: CASSQTQYEQYF.

This clone was found many times. V gene TRBV5-4 combines with J gene TRBJ1-2; 7 bases agree with TRBD1. V lost 4 bases, J lost 2 bases, and 8 bases stayed unmatched. The CDR3 totals 15 residues. Germline values: CDR1 SGHNT, CDR2 YYREEE (reference sequence). CDR3 coding DNA: TGTGCCAGCAGCACCGGGACAGTATTAAACTATGGCTACACCTTC. Translated, it gives CASSTGTVLNYGYTF. The complete variable domain, with remaining parts taken from reference TRBV5-4 and TRBJ1-2, reads ETGVTQSPTHLIKTRGQQVTLRCSSQSGHNTVSWYQQALGQGPQFIFQYYREEENGRGNFPPRFSGLQFPNYSSELNVNALELDDSALYLCASSTGTVLNYGYTFGSGTRLTVV.

This clone showed up many times. The chain links TRBV28 to TRBJ2-3, with 7 nucleotides matching TRBD2. CDR1 MDHEN and CDR2 SYDVKM come from the germline V gene. V lost 10 bases and J lost 8; bases outside the gene matches: 9. CDR3 length: 12 amino acids. Here the CDR3 reads CATLSGGGTQYF. CDR3 DNA: TGTGCCACCCTGTCCGGCGGGGGTACGCAGTATTTT.

V is TRBV2 and J is TRBJ1-5, with 9 positions matching TRBD1. CDR1 is SNHLY, CDR2 FYNNEI, per germline. Trimming removed 7 bases from V and 0 bases from J; junction bases left unmatched: 4. CDR3 size: 15 residues. In DNA, the CDR3 is TGTGCCAGCACCCTGACAGGGGGTAGCAATCAGCCCCAGCATTTT. It is translated as CASTLTGGSNQPQHF.